A single sample gave rise to the 10 T cell receptor beta chains below, sequenced in a study of blood T cell repertoires in COVID-19. TCRdb's copy holds only in-frame clones and misses some; the assay was immunoSEQ multiplex PCR. This sample carries 120,000 or so clones, 88% of them seen once, and the ten largest clones take about 1.6%. Sequenced sample: peripheral blood. Receptors were obtained from a human donor in a cohort sampled during active COVID-19.

The rearrangement links TRBV5-4 to TRBJ1-2; D possibly corresponds to TRBD1 (6 bases). Germline V gives CDR1 SGHNT, CDR2 YYREEE (reference sequence). The CDR3 is 14 amino acids. Trimming left V 2 bases short and J 0 bases short, with 8 bases between. The CDR3: CASSFRGSNYGYTF. In DNA, the CDR3 is TGTGCCAGCAGCTTCAGGGGCTCTAACTATGGCTACACCTTC.

The chain joins TRBV9 to TRBJ2-1; a weak D match, TRBD1 (5 bases). Trimming left V 3 bases short and J 4 bases short, with 8 bases between. The CDR3 has 13 amino acids. CDR1 SGDLS and CDR2 YYNGEE come from the germline V gene. CDR3 nucleotide sequence: TGTGCCAGCAGCGGACAGCCATACAATGAGCAGTTCTTC. Translating it yields CASSGQPYNEQFF.

The chain couples TRBV29-1 to TRBJ2-3; 8 bases are shared with TRBD1. V shed 7 bases and J 2 bases; nucleotides not matched to a gene: 5. The CDR3 is 13 amino acids. Per the germline V gene, CDR1 is SQVTM and CDR2 is ANQGSEA. CDR3 loop: CSALDRDTDTQYF. CDR3 in DNA: TGCAGCGCCTTGGACAGGGACACAGATACGCAGTATTTT.

This sequence joins TRBV10-3 and TRBJ1-2; D is possibly TRBD1 (6 bases). Germline V gene lookup returns CDR1 ENHRY and CDR2 SYGVKD. The V end was cut by 0 bases, the J end by 6 bases, with 14 bases between. This CDR3 has 15 amino acids. The CDR3 DNA is TGTGCCATCAGTGAGTCGGCAGGGGAGCCTAATGGCTACACCTTC. It yields the protein CAISESAGEPNGYTF.

CDR3 protein: CASRRQFYEQYF. DNA of the CDR3: TGCGCCAGCAGGCGCCAATTCTACGAGCAGTACTTC. The chain recombines TRBV23-1 with TRBJ2-7; D gene unclear. TRBV23-1 is flagged as an ORF with uncertain function. Trimming pared 6 bases from V and 3 bases from J, leaving 9 bases between. The CDR3 contains 12 residues.

In DNA, the CDR3 is TGTGCCAGCAGCCAAGGACTAGCGGGAGCGACAGATACGCAGTATTTT. It yields the protein CASSQGLAGATDTQYF. The chain uses TRBV7-2 and TRBJ2-3; the match to TRBD2 covers 13 bases. Per germline, CDR1 SGHTA and CDR2 FQGNSA. V shed 5 bases, J shed 3 bases, and the junction held 5 bases outside the gene matches. The CDR3 is 16 residues long.

The CDR3 loop is CASSNGQGSSGNTIYF. The CDR3, as DNA: TGCGCCAGCAGCAACGGACAGGGCAGCTCTGGAAACACCATATATTTT. This chain joins TRBV5-1 and TRBJ1-3, with TRBD1 matching over 8 bases. The CDR3 totals 16 residues. V gave up 4 bases and J gave up 0 bases; unmatched junction bases: 6. The germline V gene has CDR1 SGHRS and CDR2 YFSETQ.

CDR3 DNA: TGTGCCAGCAGTTTACAGGGGGCTTTCCTCCACGAGCAGTACTTC. It is translated as CASSLQGAFLHEQYF. This chain links TRBV28 with TRBJ2-7; 8 bases match TRBD1. Germline lookup yields CDR1 MDHEN and CDR2 SYDVKM. The CDR3 length is 15 residues. The trim removed 2 bases at V and 5 bases at J, leaving 8 bases unmatched.

This sequence joins TRBV19 and TRBJ1-5; TRBD1 aligns across 7 bases. V was clipped by 6 bases and J by 0 bases; unmatched bases: 8. Looked up from germline, CDR1 is LNHDA and CDR2 is SQIVND (reference sequence). The CDR3 consists of 16 residues. The CDR3 reads CASRSDRALSNQPQHF. CDR3 bases: TGTGCCAGTAGGTCAGACAGGGCACTTAGCAATCAGCCCCAGCATTTT. The full variable domain, with the rest looked up from reference TRBV19 and TRBJ1-5, is DGGITQSPKYLFRKEGQNVTLSCEQNLNHDAMYWYRQDPGQGLRLIYYSQIVNDFQKGDIAEGYSVSREKKESFPLTVTSAQKNPTAFYLCASRSDRALSNQPQHFGDGTRLSIL.

The genes are TRBV2 and TRBJ1-1; perhaps TRBD1 as D (5 bases). Germline V lookup: CDR1 SNHLY, CDR2 FYNNEI. CDR3 length equals 13 residues. The ends were cut back, 4 bases at V and 6 bases at J, with 12 bases in the middle. The CDR3 protein is CASSARRQSEAFF. For the CDR3, the DNA is TGTGCCAGCAGTGCCCGTAGACAGTCTGAAGCTTTCTTT.